This T cell receptor (beta chain) was identified in a study of shared clonotypes between healthy human individuals. Study-level results: With few donors, the genetic and exposure-history diversity represented was limited.

This clone was found once. The antigen remains undetermined. The CDR3 runs 13 residues. V was shortened by 3 bases and J by 4 bases, with 10 bases between the two germline ends. CDR1 and CDR2 from the germline V gene are GTSNPN and SVGIG (reference sequence). Produced via immunoSEQ multiplex PCR; TCRdb's table is partial and in-frame only. The sample lists about 2.3 million clones, 85% to 95% occurring once. The material sequenced was naive CD4+ T cells from PBMCs. Subset defined: CD45RA+ positively selected. This chain links TRBV30 with TRBJ1-5; no definite D call. The receptor's source is a man between 18 and 35 years old in good health. Some clones in this sample may be carry-over from other donors' samples. The CDR3 protein is CAWSQTLNQPQHF. CDR3 bases: TGTGCCTGGAGCCAGACCCTAAATCAGCCCCAGCATTTT.